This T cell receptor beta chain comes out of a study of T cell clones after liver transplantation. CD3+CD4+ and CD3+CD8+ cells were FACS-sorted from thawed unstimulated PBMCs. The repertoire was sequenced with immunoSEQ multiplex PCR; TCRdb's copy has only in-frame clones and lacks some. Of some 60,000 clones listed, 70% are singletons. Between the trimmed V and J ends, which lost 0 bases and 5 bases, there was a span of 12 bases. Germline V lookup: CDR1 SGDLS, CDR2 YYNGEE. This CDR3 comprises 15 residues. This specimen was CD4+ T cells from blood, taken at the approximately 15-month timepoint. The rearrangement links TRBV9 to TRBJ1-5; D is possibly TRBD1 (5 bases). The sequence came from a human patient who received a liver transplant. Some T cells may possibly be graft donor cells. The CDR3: CASSVGAGRDQPQHF. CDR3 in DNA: TGTGCCAGCAGCGTAGGTGCGGGGCGGGATCAGCCCCAGCATTTT.